These T cell receptor beta chains were read from a single sample in a study of identical twins. TCRdb passed the 5' RACE reads through MiXCR, listing each CDR3 protein once. This table holds around 490,000 distinct CDR3 sequences, about 16% found once. Separately, the same data were catalogued under a study of yellow fever vaccine responses in identical twins.

The sequenced sample consisted of CD4+ T cells sorted from blood. The receptor source for this set is a woman under 30 in good health. The CDR3 runs from the conserved cysteine through the conserved F or W. The D gene is left open where the match is weak. Clone sizes are given selectively: once, few, many, or a class where the clone is expanded.

cdr3_nt: TGCGCCAGCAGTCAAACCGGCGGGGAGGGAGCCCCTACAGATACGCAGTATTTT
cdr3_aa: CASSQTGGEGAPTDTQYF
clone_size: NA
j_call: TRBJ2-3
d_call: TRBD2
v_call: TRBV23-1

cdr3_nt: TGTGCCAGCAGCCGGGACCCAGGGGCAGATACGCAGTATTTT
cdr3_aa: CASSRDPGADTQYF
clone_size: few
j_call: TRBJ2-3
d_call: NA
v_call: TRBV7-9

cdr3_nt: TGTGCCAGCAGTTACTCGAATGCCGGTGGCTATGGCTACACCTTC
cdr3_aa: CASSYSNAGGYGYTF
clone_size: few
j_call: TRBJ1-2
d_call: NA
v_call: TRBV6-5

cdr3_nt: TGTGCCAGCAGCCCAGAGGGACACATCTACGAGCAGTACTTC
cdr3_aa: CASSPEGHIYEQYF
clone_size: NA
j_call: TRBJ2-7
d_call: NA
v_call: TRBV7-2

cdr3_nt: TGTGCCAGCATAAAGGGGCGATTGTACAATTCACCCCTCCACTTT
cdr3_aa: CASIKGRLYNSPLHF
clone_size: NA
j_call: TRBJ1-6
d_call: NA
v_call: TRBV28

cdr3_nt: TGTGCCAGCAGCGCGGGCCCGAACACTGAAGCTTTCTTT
cdr3_aa: CASSAGPNTEAFF
clone_size: NA
j_call: TRBJ1-1
d_call: NA
v_call: TRBV7-9

cdr3_nt: TGTGCCAGCAGTTTAGCCACAGGGTATGGCTACACCTTC
cdr3_aa: CASSLATGYGYTF
clone_size: few
j_call: TRBJ1-2
d_call: NA
v_call: TRBV28

cdr3_nt: TGTGCCAGCAGCCAAGGTCGGGCCGTGGACGAGCAGTACTTC
cdr3_aa: CASSQGRAVDEQYF
clone_size: few
j_call: TRBJ2-7
d_call: NA
v_call: TRBV3-1

cdr3_nt: TGTGCCAGCAGCTATCGACCCGGGGGAGGCGATGAGCAGTTCTTC
cdr3_aa: CASSYRPGGGDEQFF
clone_size: few
j_call: TRBJ2-1
d_call: NA
v_call: TRBV11-2

cdr3_nt: TGTGCCAGCAGTCCACCTCCGGGACAGGGGTTGCCAGATACGCAGTATTTT
cdr3_aa: CASSPPPGQGLPDTQYF
clone_size: few
j_call: TRBJ2-3
d_call: TRBD1
v_call: TRBV12-3/TRBV12-4

cdr3_nt: TGCAGTGCTAAGGAGGGAAGCGCTGGGGCCAACGTCCTGACTTTC
cdr3_aa: CSAKEGSAGANVLTF
clone_size: few
j_call: TRBJ2-6
d_call: NA
v_call: TRBV20-1

cdr3_nt: TGTGCCAGCAGCTTAACCGGGGGGGGTAATTCACCCCTCCACTTT
cdr3_aa: CASSLTGGGNSPLHF
clone_size: NA
j_call: TRBJ1-6
d_call: NA
v_call: TRBV11-2

cdr3_nt: TGCGCCAGCAGCTGGGAAGAGAACACTGAAGCTTTCTTT
cdr3_aa: CASSWEENTEAFF
clone_size: many
j_call: TRBJ1-1
d_call: NA
v_call: TRBV5-1